This T cell receptor beta chain was identified during a study of shared clonotypes between healthy human individuals. Sequencing was performed with immunoSEQ multiplex PCR; in TCRdb, only in-frame clones are kept and a portion is missing. The sample has about 1.1 million clones; 60% to 85% are singletons. In germline, CDR1 is SGHRS, CDR2 YFSETQ. Between the trimmed V and J ends, which lost 3 bases and 8 bases, there was a span of 11 bases. The CDR3 loop spans 13 amino acids. This clone has just one count. The sequencing input was memory CD4+ T cells from PBMCs. As for subset: CD45RA-negative fraction. This rearrangement joins TRBV5-1 to TRBJ1-4, with D possibly matching TRBD1 (5 bases). This TCR was sampled from a young man in good health. Some clones in this sample may be carry-over from other donors' samples. The CDR3, as DNA: TGCGCCAGCAGCTCGGGGGTCGGGGAAAAACTGTTTTTT. It yields the protein CASSSGVGEKLFF.